A selection of T cell receptor beta chains follows, all from one sample in a study of CD8+CD57+ T cells in acquired aplastic anemia. From the reads, TCRdb called clonotypes with MiXCR, one entry per CDR3 protein. In the table there are 62,000 or so distinct CDR3 sequences, under 65% of which are singletons. The sequencing sample was made of sorted CD4+, CD8+, or CD8+CD57+ T cells (not recorded which) from PBMCs. These receptors were taken from a human donor in good health, serving as a control. CDR3s include the opening cysteine and the closing phenylalanine or tryptophan. D genes are given only for firm matches. The size of a clone is reported for some rows only, either as once, few or many, or as a class for expanded clones.

size	V	D	J	CDR3	DNA
-	TRBV19	-	TRBJ2-5	CASSISETQYF	TGTGCCAGTAGTATAAGTGAGACCCAGTACTTC
few	TRBV2	TRBD2	TRBJ2-7	CASSGTSGTYEQYF	TGTGCCAGCTCCGGGACTAGCGGAACCTACGAGCAGTACTTC
-	TRBV7-3	-	TRBJ2-2	CASSRGGSGELFF	TGTGCCAGCAGCCGTGGGGGTAGCGGGGAGCTGTTTTTT
-	TRBV15	-	TRBJ2-5	CATSLGRDVTQYF	TGTGCCACCAGCCTGGGCCGCGACGTTACCCAGTACTTC
few	TRBV7-8	-	TRBJ1-4	CASTDRTAEKLFF	TGTGCCAGCACCGATAGGACAGCTGAAAAACTGTTTTTT
many	TRBV7-9	-	TRBJ1-2	CASSLSRYGDNGYTF	TGTGCCAGCAGCTTATCACGGTACGGGGATAATGGCTACACCTTC
medium-sized	TRBV29-1	-	TRBJ2-3	CSALRSTDTQYF	TGCAGCGCACTCCGGAGCACAGATACGCAGTATTTT
many	TRBV19	-	TRBJ1-3	CASSINSASGNTIYF	TGTGCCAGTAGTATAAACAGCGCCTCTGGAAACACCATATATTTT
-	TRBV15	-	TRBJ2-3	CATGLDSTDTQYF	TGTGCCACCGGCCTCGACAGCACAGATACGCAGTATTTT
many	TRBV7-6	-	TRBJ2-2	CASSLAPGELFF	TGTGCCAGCAGCTTAGCTCCCGGGGAGCTGTTTTTT
-	TRBV27	TRBD1	TRBJ1-5	CASSNTGAGGLQPQHF	TGTGCCAGCAGCAACACCGGGGCAGGGGGCCTACAGCCCCAGCATTTT
-	TRBV7-9	-	TRBJ2-7	CASSSPGSSYEQYF	TGTGCCAGCAGCTCCCCTGGGTCGTCTTACGAGCAGTACTTC
medium-sized	TRBV29-1	-	TRBJ2-7	CSVDDGLGYEQYF	TGCAGCGTTGATGATGGTTTAGGCTACGAGCAGTACTTC
few	TRBV29-1	-	TRBJ1-2	CSVEWGDYGYTF	TGCAGCGTTGAATGGGGAGACTATGGCTACACCTTC
many	TRBV6-1	-	TRBJ2-6	CASSPSSGANVLTF	TGTGCCAGCAGTCCTAGCTCTGGGGCCAACGTCCTGACTTTT
-	TRBV7-7	TRBD1	TRBJ2-5	CASSLVAVGDRGQETQYF	TGTGCCAGCAGCTTAGTGGCGGTCGGGGACAGGGGCCAAGAGACCCAGTACTTC
many	TRBV4-2	TRBD2	TRBJ2-1	CASSQGVGGRAENEQFF	TGTGCCAGCAGCCAAGGAGTTGGCGGGAGGGCGGAGAATGAGCAGTTCTTC
-	TRBV29-1	-	TRBJ1-2	CSVGRGASNYGYTF	TGCAGCGTTGGACGGGGGGCCAGTAACTATGGCTACACCTTC
-	TRBV10-3	-	TRBJ1-2	CAISEANTELNYGYTF	TGTGCCATCAGTGAGGCGAATACAGAGTTAAACTATGGCTACACCTTC
-	TRBV19	-	TRBJ1-1	CASTRTLSTEAFF	TGTGCCAGTACCCGGACCCTGTCCACTGAAGCTTTCTTT
once	TRBV2	TRBD2	TRBJ2-3	CASSDVAGGIADTQYF	TGTGCCAGCAGTGATGTGGCGGGGGGCATTGCAGATACGCAGTATTTT
many	TRBV20-1	-	TRBJ1-1	CSARDGTGHTEAFF	TGCAGTGCTAGAGATGGCACAGGGCACACTGAAGCTTTCTTT
few	TRBV7-9	TRBD1	TRBJ1-1	CASSPQGDTEAFF	TGTGCCAGCAGTCCCCAGGGGGACACTGAAGCTTTCTTT
-	TRBV24-1	TRBD2	TRBJ2-1	CATSGLAGATSSYNEQFF	TGTGCCACCAGCGGACTAGCGGGGGCTACGAGCTCCTACAATGAGCAGTTCTTC
many	TRBV20-1	TRBD1	TRBJ1-2	CSARGQGANYGYTF	TGCAGTGCTAGGGGACAGGGGGCTAACTATGGCTACACCTTC
-	TRBV25-1	-	TRBJ1-6	CASSWTDILHF	TGTGCCAGCAGTTGGACCGATATACTCCACTTT
once	TRBV20-1	TRBD1	TRBJ2-1	CSARDRGSYNEQFF	TGCAGTGCTAGGGACAGGGGGTCCTACAATGAGCAGTTCTTC
once	TRBV6-4	-	TRBJ1-1	CASSGTPGPEDTEAFF	TGTGCCAGCAGTGGCACACCGGGCCCCGAGGACACTGAAGCTTTCTTT
once	TRBV4-1	TRBD1	TRBJ1-5	CASSVRQGANQPQHF	TGCGCCAGCAGCGTTAGACAGGGGGCGAATCAGCCCCAGCATTTT
-	TRBV2	-	TRBJ1-1	CASTYRSEAFF	TGTGCCAGCACCTACAGGTCTGAAGCTTTCTTT
few	TRBV3-1	TRBD1	TRBJ1-1	CASSQRNDRVVGNTEAFF	TGTGCCAGCAGCCAGCGGAACGACAGGGTGGTCGGGAACACTGAAGCTTTCTTT
-	TRBV10-2	TRBD1	TRBJ2-5	CAGQGTGERTQYF	TGCGCCGGCCAAGGGACAGGCGAGAGGACCCAGTACTTC
many	TRBV27	TRBD2	TRBJ2-7	CASSDRLAGASPVYEQYF	TGTGCCAGCAGCGACCGACTAGCGGGGGCTTCACCGGTCTACGAGCAGTACTTC
few	TRBV10-3	-	TRBJ1-5	CAISGGGPQPQHF	TGTGCCATCAGTGGCGGGGGGCCACAGCCCCAGCATTTT
-	TRBV5-1	-	TRBJ1-1	CASSFREGGLNTEAFF	TGCGCCAGCAGCTTCCGGGAGGGGGGCTTGAACACTGAAGCTTTCTTT
-	TRBV25-1	-	TRBJ2-7	CASSGAGPTYEQYF	TGTGCCAGCAGTGGGGCGGGCCCAACCTACGAGCAGTACTTC